This T cell receptor beta chain was captured in a study of blood T cell repertoires in COVID-19. In the study overall: Sources were T cells, B-cell-depleted T cells, or PBMCs; the material itself was cDNA or gDNA.

Germline CDR1 and CDR2: MNHEY and SMNVEV (reference sequence). V dropped 2 bases and J dropped 6 bases, with 8 bases sitting between them. This CDR3 has 12 amino acids. TCRdb keeps only in-frame clones here, not all; method: immunoSEQ multiplex PCR. This sample has about 220,000 clones, with about 79% found just once. V is TRBV27 and J is TRBJ2-7; possible D gene TRBD1, 6 bases. The TCR was taken from a woman aged 40-49 years with acute COVID-19. The sample comprised PBMCs or T cells enriched from blood (not recorded which). The CDR3 is CASSLDRSEQYF. As DNA, the CDR3 is TGTGCCAGCAGTTTAGACAGGAGCGAGCAGTACTTC.